The TCR beta chain under discussion was sequenced for a study of blood T cell repertoires in COVID-19. Whole-study context: The origin of the acute and convalescent COVID-19 samples was the United States, Italy and Spain. PBMCs, B-cell-depleted T cells, or T cells provided the cDNA or gDNA that made up the material.

In the authors' methods: Estimated nucleated cell counts came from reference gene primer amplification. TCRdb's table, derived via immunoSEQ multiplex PCR, lists solely in-frame clones and lacks some. V and J calls plus clone size are reproduced from that table; the DNA served to infer D and trimming. The sample holds 500,000 to 600,000 clones; about 88% are singletons and the top ten take around 8%. Seattle researchers signed up patients amid active infection and tracked them longitudinally. V lost 0 bases and J lost 0, with 12 bases in between. The CDR3 has 17 amino acids. Germline V lookup: CDR1 LGHDT, CDR2 YNNKEL (reference sequence).

The gene calls are TRBV3-1 (or the pseudogene TRBV3-2) and TRBJ1-3; the D is unclear. What was sequenced was peripheral blood. This sequence originates from a woman aged 45-65 years with COVID-19, enrolled during active disease. The CDR3 region has the DNA TGTGCCAGCAGCCAAGAATTGGTCAGCGCCTCTGGAAACACCATATATTTT. This translates into CASSQELVSASGNTIYF.